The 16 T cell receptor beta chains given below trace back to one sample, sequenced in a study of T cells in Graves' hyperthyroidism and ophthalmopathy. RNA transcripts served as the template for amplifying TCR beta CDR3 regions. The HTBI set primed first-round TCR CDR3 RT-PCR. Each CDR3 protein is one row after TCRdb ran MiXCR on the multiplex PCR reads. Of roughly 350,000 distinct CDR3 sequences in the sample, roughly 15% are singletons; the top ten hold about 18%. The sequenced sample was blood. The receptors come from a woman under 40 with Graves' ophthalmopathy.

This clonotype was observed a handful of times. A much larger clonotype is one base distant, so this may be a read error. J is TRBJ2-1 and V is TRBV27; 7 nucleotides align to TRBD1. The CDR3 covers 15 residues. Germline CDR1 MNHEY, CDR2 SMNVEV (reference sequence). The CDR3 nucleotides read TGTGCCGGCAGTCGAACAGGGGCCACCTACAATGAGCAGTTCTTC. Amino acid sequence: CAGSRTGATYNEQFF.

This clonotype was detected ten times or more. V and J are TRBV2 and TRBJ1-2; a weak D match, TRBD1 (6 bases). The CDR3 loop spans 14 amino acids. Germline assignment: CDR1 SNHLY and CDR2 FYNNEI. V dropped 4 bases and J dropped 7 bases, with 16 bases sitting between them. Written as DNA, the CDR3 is TGTGCCAGCAGTGCGAGACAGGCCCAAGTTGGCTACACCTTC. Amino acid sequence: CASSARQAQVGYTF.

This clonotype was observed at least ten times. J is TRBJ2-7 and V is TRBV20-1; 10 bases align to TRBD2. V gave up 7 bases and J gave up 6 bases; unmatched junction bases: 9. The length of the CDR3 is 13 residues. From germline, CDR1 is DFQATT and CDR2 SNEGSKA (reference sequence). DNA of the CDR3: TGCAGTGTTCGAAGCGGGGGGGCTTCCGAGCAGTACTTC. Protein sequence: CSVRSGGASEQYF.

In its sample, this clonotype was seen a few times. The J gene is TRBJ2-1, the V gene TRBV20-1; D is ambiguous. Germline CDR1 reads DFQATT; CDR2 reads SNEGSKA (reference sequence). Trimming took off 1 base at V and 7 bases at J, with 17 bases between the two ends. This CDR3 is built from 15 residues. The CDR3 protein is CSARGPPKLFNEQFF. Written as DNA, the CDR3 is TGCAGTGCTAGAGGCCCACCGAAACTTTTTAATGAGCAGTTCTTC.

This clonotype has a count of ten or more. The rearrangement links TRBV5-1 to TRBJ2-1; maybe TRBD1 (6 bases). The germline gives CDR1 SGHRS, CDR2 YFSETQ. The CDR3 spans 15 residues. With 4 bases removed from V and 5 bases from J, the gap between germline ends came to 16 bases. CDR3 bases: TGCGCCAGCAGCCCACAGGGAGCCTTAGACAATGAGCAGTTCTTC. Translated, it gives CASSPQGALDNEQFF.

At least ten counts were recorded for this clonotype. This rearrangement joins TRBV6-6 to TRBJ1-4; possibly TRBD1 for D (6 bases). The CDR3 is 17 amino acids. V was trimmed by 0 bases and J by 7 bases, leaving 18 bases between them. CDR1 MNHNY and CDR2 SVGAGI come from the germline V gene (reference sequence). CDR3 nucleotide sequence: TGTGCCAGCAGTTACTCCCCCACAGGGTCTCTTGGTGAAAAACTGTTTTTT. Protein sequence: CASSYSPTGSLGEKLFF.

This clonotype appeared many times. Here the CDR3 DNA reads TGTGCCAGCTCACCACCGATAGGAGATACGCAGTATTTT. It is translated as CASSPPIGDTQYF. J is TRBJ2-3 and V is TRBV18, with D hard to call. This CDR3 has 13 amino acids. CDR1 KGHSH and CDR2 LQKENI come from the germline V gene. The V and J ends lost 0 bases and 5 bases respectively, with 6 bases between them.

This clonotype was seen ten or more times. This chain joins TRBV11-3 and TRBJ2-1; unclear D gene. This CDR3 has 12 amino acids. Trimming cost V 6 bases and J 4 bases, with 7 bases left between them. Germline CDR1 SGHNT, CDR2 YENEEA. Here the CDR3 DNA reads TGTGCCAGCAGTCAGGAGTACAATGAGCAGTTCTTC. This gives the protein CASSQEYNEQFF.

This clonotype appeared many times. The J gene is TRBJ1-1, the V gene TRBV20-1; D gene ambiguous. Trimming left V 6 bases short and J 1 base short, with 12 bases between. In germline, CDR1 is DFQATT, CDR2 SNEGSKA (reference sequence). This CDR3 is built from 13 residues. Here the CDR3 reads CSAAIQENTEAFF. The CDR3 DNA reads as TGCAGTGCGGCGATCCAGGAGAACACTGAAGCTTTCTTT.

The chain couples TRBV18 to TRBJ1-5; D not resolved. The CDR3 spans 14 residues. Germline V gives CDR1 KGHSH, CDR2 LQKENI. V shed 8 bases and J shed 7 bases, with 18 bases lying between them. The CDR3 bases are TGTGCCAGCCCACTCAGCGGGGAGGAACAGCCCCAGCATTTT. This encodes CASPLSGEEQPQHF. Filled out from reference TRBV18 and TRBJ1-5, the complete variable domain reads NAGVMQNPRHLVRRRGQEARLRCSPMKGHSHVYWYRQLPEEGLKFMVYLQKENIIDESGMPKERFSAEFPKEGPSILRIQQVVRGDSAAYFCASPLSGEEQPQHFGDGTRLSIL.

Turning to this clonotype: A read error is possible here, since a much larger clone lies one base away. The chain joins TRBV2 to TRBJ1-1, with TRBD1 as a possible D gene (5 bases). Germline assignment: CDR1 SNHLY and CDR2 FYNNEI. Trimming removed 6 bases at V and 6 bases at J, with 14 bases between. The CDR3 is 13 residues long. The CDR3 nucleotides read TGTGCCAGCAGGGGGACTCGCAGGCCTGAAGCTTTCTTT. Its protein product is CASRGTRRPEAFF. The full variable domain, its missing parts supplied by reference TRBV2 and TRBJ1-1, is EPEVTQTPSHQVTQMGQEVILRCVPISNHLYFYWYRQILGQKVEFLVSFYNNEISEKSEIFDDQFSVERPDGSNFTLKIRSTKLEDSAMYFCASRGTRRPEAFFGQGTRLTVV.

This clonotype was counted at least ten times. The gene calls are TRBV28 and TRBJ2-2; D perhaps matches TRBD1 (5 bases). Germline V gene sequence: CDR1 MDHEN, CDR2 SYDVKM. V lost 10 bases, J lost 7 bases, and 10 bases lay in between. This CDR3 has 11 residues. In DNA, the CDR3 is TGTGCCATAGGGGCCGTCGGGGAGCTGTTTTTT. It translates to CAIGAVGELFF.

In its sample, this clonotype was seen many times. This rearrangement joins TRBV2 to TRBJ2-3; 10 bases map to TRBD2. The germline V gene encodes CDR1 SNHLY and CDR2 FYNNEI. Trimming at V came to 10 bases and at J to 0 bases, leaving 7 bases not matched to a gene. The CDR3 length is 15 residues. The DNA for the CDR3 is TGTGCCACCCTGAGCGGGGGGGACAGCACAGATACGCAGTATTTT. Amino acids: CATLSGGDSTDTQYF.

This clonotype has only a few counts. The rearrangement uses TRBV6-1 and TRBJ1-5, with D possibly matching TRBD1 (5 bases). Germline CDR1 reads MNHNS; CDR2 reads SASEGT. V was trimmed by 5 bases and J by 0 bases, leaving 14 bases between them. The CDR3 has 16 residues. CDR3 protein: CASSSGSTASNQPQHF. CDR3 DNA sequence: TGTGCCAGCAGTTCCGGTTCGACAGCTAGCAATCAGCCCCAGCATTTT.

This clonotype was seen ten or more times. CDR3 residues: CASSPQRIWWQSGGYTF. The CDR3 nucleotides read TGTGCCAGCAGTCCCCAGCGGATATGGTGGCAATCGGGTGGCTACACCTTC. The chain is built from TRBV27 and TRBJ1-2; no clear D gene. The CDR3 extends over 17 amino acids. Trimming removed 5 bases at V and 7 bases at J, with 26 bases between. The germline gives CDR1 MNHEY, CDR2 SMNVEV (reference sequence).

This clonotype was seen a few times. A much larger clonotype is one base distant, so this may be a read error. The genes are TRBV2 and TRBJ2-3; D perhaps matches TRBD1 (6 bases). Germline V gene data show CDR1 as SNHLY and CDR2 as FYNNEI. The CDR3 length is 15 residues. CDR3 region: CACSPGTTITDTQYF. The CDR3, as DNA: TGTGCCTGCAGTCCCGGGACAACAATCACAGATACGCAGTATTTT.